The source of this T cell receptor beta chain is a study of neoadjuvant anti-PD-1 for oral cavity cancer. General study results and limits: Pretreatment Treg/Th17 ratio correlated inversely with post-treatment tumor clonality.

Only one count was recorded for this clone. Antigen unknown. Blood libraries mostly used around 0.45 ug genomic DNA, six replicates each. Data came from immunoSEQ multiplex PCR; TCRdb stores just in-frame clones and leaves some out. The table includes around 32,000 clones, roughly 80% detected once. Noted time point: after neoadjuvant nivolumab, at surgical resection. Trimming took 8 bases from V and 3 from J, leaving 14 bases between them. Looked up from germline, CDR1 is MDHEN and CDR2 is SYDVKM. CDR3 length equals 14 residues. The sequenced sample was PBMCs, obtained after nivolumab (anti-PD-1) treatment. This receptor was taken from a person aged 35-80 years with oral cavity squamous cell carcinoma. V is TRBV28 and J is TRBJ1-3, with D hard to call. The CDR3 region has the DNA TGTGCCAGCGGCCGGACTGTGGGTGGAAACACCATATATTTT. Translation: CASGRTVGGNTIYF.